The entry below describes one TCR beta chain. The target antigen is unknown. The data belong to a study of shared clonotypes between healthy human individuals. Findings and caveats of the study: Researchers sampled blood only, noting tissue repertoires likely differ.

As handled by the study authors: ImmunoSEQ junction-only sequences lacked quality scores, so their filtering differed. Here immunoSEQ multiplex PCR was the method, and the copy in TCRdb shows in-frame clones only, minus some. Clone size and V and J calls were adopted from that table, with D and trimming inferred from the DNA. Of hundreds of thousands of clones listed, about 96% are singletons. Negatively enriched CD4+ T cells were divided by CD45RA into naive and memory. The TCR sequence derives from a woman aged 25 to 45 in good health. Specimen: naive CD4+ T cells sorted from blood. Sample subset: CD45RA+ positively selected.

The CDR3 nucleotides are TGTGCCAGCAGTTTATGGGGCAGTACCACAGATACGCAGTATTTT. This translates into CASSLWGSTTDTQYF. J is TRBJ2-3 and V is TRBV28, with D uncertain. The CDR3 has 15 amino acids. V lost 0 bases and J lost 2, with 9 bases in between. CDR1 MDHEN and CDR2 SYDVKM come from the germline V gene.